Listed below are T cell receptor beta chains from one sample, sequenced in a study of cytomegalovirus exposure and HLA in healthy donors. Repertoires were generated with immunoSEQ multiplex PCR, while TCRdb's copy carries only in-frame clones and drops some. Its table lists some 120,000 clones. Sequences were obtained from PBMCs. The receptor source for this set is a woman aged 55-69 years in good health and CMV-seronegative. Both conserved end residues are part of each CDR3. A D gene is named only where the DNA matches it firmly.

j_gene,v_gene,d_gene,CDR3nt,CDR3aa
TRBJ1-5,TRBV7-2,NA,TGTGCCAGCAGCTTGGTAGGGGGGGGCAATCAGCCCCAGCATTTT,CASSLVGGGNQPQHF
TRBJ2-3,TRBV2,TRBD1,TGTGCCAGCAGTGGACAGGGAGCCACAGATACGCAGTATTTT,CASSGQGATDTQYF
TRBJ2-7,TRBV19,NA,TGTGCCAGTAGTATCGCCACAGGGCCGACGCGTTCTTACGAGCAGTACTTC,CASSIATGPTRSYEQYF
TRBJ1-2,TRBV11-2,NA,TGTGCCAGCAGCCGCCTCGGGATGAGTAACTATGGCTACACCTTC,CASSRLGMSNYGYTF
TRBJ2-7,TRBV6-5,TRBD2,TGTGCCAGCAGTTCCCGGACTAGCTCCTACGAGCAGTACTTC,CASSSRTSSYEQYF
TRBJ2-7,TRBV7-3,TRBD1,TGTGCCAGCAGCCCCACCACCGGGACAGTAAGTGAGCAGTACTTC,CASSPTTGTVSEQYF
TRBJ2-7,TRBV2,NA,TGTGCCAGCAATAAGCAGGGGTCGTACGAGCAGTACTTC,CASNKQGSYEQYF
TRBJ2-1,TRBV28,TRBD2,TGTGCCAGCAGTCTGGGACTAGCGGGGGGGAGGAGCTCCTACAATGAGCAGTTCTTC,CASSLGLAGGRSSYNEQFF
TRBJ2-1,TRBV7-8,TRBD2,TGTGCCAGCAGCTTGGGGACTAGCGGGAGGGAGCAGTTCTTC,CASSLGTSGREQFF
TRBJ2-3,TRBV9,TRBD2,TGTGCCAGCAGCGTAGAAACTAGCGGACCCACGCAGTATTTT,CASSVETSGPTQYF
TRBJ1-1,TRBV11-3,TRBD1,TGTGCCAGCAGCTTAGGCCACAGGGGAACCACTGAAGCTTTCTTT,CASSLGHRGTTEAFF
TRBJ2-1,TRBV4-2,NA,TGTGCCAGCAGCCAAGCTTCTAGCGACTCCTACAATGAGCAGTTCTTC,CASSQASSDSYNEQFF
TRBJ2-2,TRBV12-5,NA,TGTGCTAGTGGTTTGGGGAACACCGGGGAGCCGTTTTTT,CASGLGNTGEPFF
TRBJ1-2,TRBV4-1,NA,TGCGCCAGCAGCCAAGAGGGGTCCTGGGGACAAAACTATGGCTACACCTTC,CASSQEGSWGQNYGYTF
TRBJ1-1,TRBV18,NA,TGTGCCAGCTCACCAACGGCAGGTGAAGCTTTCTTT,CASSPTAGEAFF
TRBJ1-5,TRBV27,NA,TGTGCCAGCAGTGCCCAACGGGGGGCTCAGCCCCAGCATTTT,CASSAQRGAQPQHF
TRBJ1-1,TRBV10-3,NA,TGTGCCATCAGTGCATCAACTGAAGCTTTCTTT,CAISASTEAFF
TRBJ2-5,TRBV7-9,TRBD2,TGTGCCAGCAGCTCTGGGACTAGCTGGGGATCGAGGGAGACCCAGTACTTC,CASSSGTSWGSRETQYF
TRBJ1-4,TRBV2,TRBD1,TGTGCCAGCGGGGGACAGGAAGTCAATGAAAAACTGTTTTTT,CASGGQEVNEKLFF
TRBJ2-7,TRBV27,NA,TGTGCCAGCAGTTTCGATGCGTCGCGGGCGAGGTACGAGCAGTACTTC,CASSFDASRARYEQYF
TRBJ2-2,TRBV5-5,NA,TGTGCCAGCAGCTTGGTGTCAGGGCCCGGGGAGCTGTTTTTT,CASSLVSGPGELFF
TRBJ2-3,TRBV5-1,NA,TGCGCCAGCAGCCCCGATTATTCCACAGCAGATACGCAGTATTTT,CASSPDYSTADTQYF
TRBJ2-1,TRBV28,TRBD1,TGTGCCACTCAGGGGGCCAATGAGCAGTTCTTC,CATQGANEQFF
TRBJ2-7,TRBV7-2,NA,TGTGCCAGCAGCTTTCTTCTTAGCGCCTCGACCTACGAGCAGTACTTC,CASSFLLSASTYEQYF
TRBJ2-1,TRBV2,TRBD2,TGTGCCAGCACGGGCGGGAGTGAGCAGTTCTTC,CASTGGSEQFF
TRBJ2-5,TRBV7-9,TRBD1,TGTGCCAGCAGCTCGGGACAGGGGGCCCGTGAGACCCAGTACTTC,CASSSGQGARETQYF
TRBJ1-2,TRBV6-5,NA,TGTGCCAGCACTCCGGGTACAGGAGGCTACACCTTC,CASTPGTGGYTF
TRBJ1-4,TRBV7-9,TRBD1,TGTGCCAGCAGCCCTTATTCACAGGGGCAGGGTGAAAAACTGTTTTTT,CASSPYSQGQGEKLFF
TRBJ1-5,TRBV7-9,NA,TGTGCCAGCAGCTTAGGGGAGGGAGGTATACCCCAGCATTTT,CASSLGEGGIPQHF
TRBJ1-6,TRBV5-1,NA,TGCGCCAGCAGCCCCGGGGGGTCACCCCTCCACTTT,CASSPGGSPLHF
TRBJ2-1,TRBV2,TRBD2,TGTGCCAGCACAGCGAGCGGGGGGACCTCCTACAATGAGCAGTTCTTC,CASTASGGTSYNEQFF
TRBJ1-1,TRBV7-9,NA,TGTGCCAGCAGCTTCGCGTTCAGGAACATTGCTTTCTTT,CASSFAFRNIAFF
TRBJ2-7,TRBV10-3,NA,TGTGCCATCAGTGATTTATCTGGGCAGAACCCATACGAGCAGTACTTC,CAISDLSGQNPYEQYF
TRBJ2-1,TRBV28,TRBD2,TGTGCCAGCAGTTCTGCTAGCGGGAGCCTAGACAATGAGCAGTTCTTC,CASSSASGSLDNEQFF
TRBJ2-5,TRBV5-1,TRBD2,TGCGCCAGCAGCTTGCTCGGGAGGGTATTGGAGACCCAGTACTTC,CASSLLGRVLETQYF
TRBJ2-1,TRBV4-1,NA,TGCGCCAGCAGCCAAGATCATAATGAGCAGTTCTTC,CASSQDHNEQFF
TRBJ2-7,TRBV5-4,TRBD1,TGTGCCAGCAGCGCCCGGGACAGGATCACCTACGAGCAGTACTTC,CASSARDRITYEQYF
TRBJ1-1,TRBV28,NA,TGTGCCAGCAGTTTAGGACAGTGGGACACTGAAGCTTTCTTT,CASSLGQWDTEAFF
TRBJ2-7,TRBV11-2,NA,TGTGCCAGCAGCCTAGGCGGCTCCTACGAGCAGTACTTC,CASSLGGSYEQYF
TRBJ2-1,TRBV6-1,TRBD2,TGTGCCAGCAGTGAGAGCGGGAGAACGGGTGAGCAGTTCTTC,CASSESGRTGEQFF
TRBJ1-1,TRBV9,NA,TGTGCCAGCAGCGTAGATAACTTGGGGAGCACTGAAGCTTTCTTT,CASSVDNLGSTEAFF
TRBJ2-3,TRBV5-1,NA,TGCGCCAGCAGCTTGGGGCAGGGCGCAGATACGCAGTATTTT,CASSLGQGADTQYF
TRBJ2-3,TRBV28,NA,TGTGCCAGCAGTAGGACTATAGATACGCAGTATTTT,CASSRTIDTQYF
TRBJ2-1,TRBV18,TRBD1,TGTGCCAGCTCACCCGACAGGGTGCGTGAGCAGTTCTTC,CASSPDRVREQFF
TRBJ2-6,TRBV2,TRBD1,TGTGCCAGCAGTCCCCAGGGGGTCCGCTCTGGGGCCAACGTCCTGACTTTC,CASSPQGVRSGANVLTF
TRBJ1-2,TRBV2,TRBD1,TGTGCCAGCAGTCCGACAGGGGTGTTTGAAACTGGCTACACCTTC,CASSPTGVFETGYTF
TRBJ2-7,TRBV5-5,NA,TGTGCCAGCAGCTTGGTTTGGAGCTCCTACGAGCAGTACTTC,CASSLVWSSYEQYF